Included here is one T cell receptor beta chain sequence, with context. Its target is not known. These data belong to a study of cytomegalovirus exposure and HLA in healthy donors. Background on the study: The 130 or so validation repertoires used the same platform as the roughly 700 first-cohort repertoires (as reported by a later analysis).

This CDR3 spans 16 amino acids. After removal of 5 bases from V and 0 bases from J, the junction contained 7 bases not matched to a gene. Germline loops: CDR1 SEHNR, CDR2 FQNEAQ (reference sequence). Data came from immunoSEQ multiplex PCR; TCRdb stores just in-frame clones and leaves some out. The sample contains some 66,000 clones, about 97% of which appear only once. Study-wide findings and caveats: Most TCR sequences proved rare, with some public TCRs found in many donors. Specificity of three CMV-associated chains for CMV antigens was verified in vitro.

These donors were members of the roughly 120-subject validation cohort, a group separate from the roughly 670-subject first cohort. The sequenced sample was PBMCs. The sequence was collected from a young woman in good health and CMV-seropositive. The chain has TRBV7-9 and TRBJ2-4; 7 bases agree with TRBD1. Here the CDR3 DNA reads TGTGCCAGCAGCCAAAGGACAGGAACAGCCAAAAACATTCAGTACTTC. Amino acid sequence: CASSQRTGTAKNIQYF.